Below are 25 T cell receptor beta chains sequenced from a single sample in a study of blood T cell repertoires in COVID-19. Here immunoSEQ multiplex PCR was the method, and the copy in TCRdb shows in-frame clones only, minus some. The data contain about 250,000 clones, roughly 90% of them singletons. Sequenced material: peripheral blood. Receptors were obtained from a man aged 30-40 years with acute or convalescent COVID-19.

Details on this clone: At one boundary the junction diverges from the germline segment, which might be a read error. This chain connects TRBV7-7 to TRBJ2-2, with a possible D match to TRBD1 (6 bases). The CDR3 is 16 amino acids. The germline V gene encodes CDR1 SSHAT and CDR2 FNYEAQ (reference sequence). The CDR3 is CASSLLPGHDTGELFF. CDR3 DNA: TGTGCTAGCAGCCTACTTCCGGGACACGACACCGGGGAGCTGTTTTTT.

The chain carries TRBV3-1 (or the pseudogene TRBV3-2) and TRBJ2-3; unclear D gene. This CDR3 has 15 residues. CDR1 LGHDT and CDR2 YNNKEL come from the germline V gene (reference sequence). The V end was cut by 0 bases, the J end by 8 bases, with 15 bases between. The DNA for the CDR3 is TGTGCCAGCAGCCAAGACCCGCTAGTTTTCGCTACGCAGTATTTT. It is translated as CASSQDPLVFATQYF.

The chain links TRBV10-2 to TRBJ1-1, with 9 nucleotides matching TRBD1. The CDR3 runs 15 residues. The junction had 5 bases not matched to a gene; V was cut back by 6 bases and J by 0 bases. CDR1 and CDR2 from the germline V gene are WSHSY and SAAADI. The chain's CDR3 is CASRLQGAVNTEAFF. CDR3 nucleotide sequence: TGCGCCAGCAGACTACAGGGGGCAGTGAACACTGAAGCTTTCTTT.

This chain uses TRBV27 with TRBJ1-6; D ambiguous. V dropped 3 bases and J dropped 6 bases, with 6 bases sitting between them. Germline-derived CDR1 and CDR2 are MNHEY and SMNVEV (reference sequence). The CDR3 is 13 residues long. CDR3 in DNA: TGTGCCAGCAGTTTTAGTGGTAATTCACCCCTCCACTTT. It specifies CASSFSGNSPLHF.

This clone was detected only once. The V and J genes are TRBV19 and TRBJ2-3; D is unresolved. Trimming removed 8 bases at V and 1 base at J, with 19 bases between. Looked up from germline, CDR1 is LNHDA and CDR2 is SQIVND (reference sequence). This CDR3 contains 16 residues. As DNA, the CDR3 is TGTGCCAGTGCCCAAAGCTGGGCTACCGGCACAGATACGCAGTATTTT. This gives the protein CASAQSWATGTDTQYF.

This clone was observed a handful of times. This chain connects TRBV11-2 to TRBJ1-2; tentative D call: TRBD1 (6 bases). Germline V gives CDR1 SGHAT, CDR2 FQNNGV. Trimming removed 4 bases at V and 5 bases at J, with 8 bases between. The CDR3 length is 12 residues. The CDR3 here is CASSSGQYGYTF. The CDR3 nucleotides are TGTGCCAGCAGCTCCGGACAGTATGGCTACACCTTC.

The V and J genes are TRBV6-2 or TRBV6-3 and TRBJ2-3; 12 positions match TRBD2. V lost 4 bases and J lost 10; bases outside the gene matches: 12. This CDR3 comprises 16 residues. Looked up from germline, CDR1 is MNHEY and CDR2 is SVGEGT. Written as DNA, the CDR3 is TGTGCCAGCAGTTTGCCTAGCGGGGGGGCCATTCGCGCGCAGTATTTT. Its translation is CASSLPSGGAIRAQYF.

Only one count was recorded for this clone. J is TRBJ2-1 and V is TRBV18, with TRBD2 matching 16 bases. CDR1 and CDR2 from the germline V gene are KGHSH and LQKENI. J gave up 3 bases and V 5 bases, and 4 bases lay outside the gene matches. The CDR3 runs 17 residues. CDR3 sequence reads: CASSTGTSGRDYNEQFF. The CDR3 DNA reads TGTGCCAGCTCAACCGGGACTAGCGGGAGGGACTACAATGAGCAGTTCTTC. Looking up the rest from reference TRBV18 and TRBJ2-1 gives the full variable domain: NAGVMQNPRHLVRRRGQEARLRCSPMKGHSHVYWYRQLPEEGLKFMVYLQKENIIDESGMPKERFSAEFPKEGPSILRIQQVVRGDSAAYFCASSTGTSGRDYNEQFFGPGTRLTVL.

The chain uses TRBV6-5 and TRBJ2-7; a weak D match, TRBD2 (6 bases). This CDR3 has 15 residues. Trimming removed 7 bases from V and 3 bases from J, with 19 bases in between. The germline CDR1 and CDR2 sequences are MNHEY and SVGAGI. Here the CDR3 DNA reads TGTGCCAGCAACGTCCGAGGAGGGTCTCACTACGAGCAGTACTTC. Translating gives CASNVRGGSHYEQYF.

The CDR3 DNA sequence: TGTGCCAGCAGGAGGACAGGTATGAACACTGAAGCTTTCTTT. Translation gives CASRRTGMNTEAFF. The rearrangement uses TRBV2 and TRBJ1-1, with TRBD1 identical over 7 bases. Trimming took 6 bases from V and 0 from J; bases not matched to a gene: 4. The CDR3 spans 14 residues. Germline V gene lookup returns CDR1 SNHLY and CDR2 FYNNEI.

V and J are TRBV18 and TRBJ1-2, with D possibly TRBD1 on 5 matching bases. V lost 0 bases, J lost 2 bases, and 10 bases lay in between. The CDR3 sequence is 15 residues long. Germline CDR1 reads KGHSH; CDR2 reads LQKENI. The CDR3 DNA reads TGTGCCAGCTCACCACCAAGGACAAAGAACTATGGCTACACCTTC. Amino acid sequence: CASSPPRTKNYGYTF.

The chain couples TRBV28 to TRBJ1-2, with D tentatively TRBD1 (5 bases). The CDR3 length is 12 residues. Germline-derived CDR1 and CDR2 are MDHEN and SYDVKM. Trimming shortened V by 6 bases and J by 13 bases, and 18 bases separated the two germline ends. DNA for the CDR3: TGTGCCAGCAGCTCTTTTCTTGGGGCTTTCACCTTC. Its protein is CASSSFLGAFTF.

This clone was seen once. The gene calls are TRBV6-5 and TRBJ1-4, with TRBD1 identical over 10 bases. This CDR3 is built from 15 residues. The germline gives CDR1 MNHEY, CDR2 SVGAGI. The junction had 8 bases not matched to a gene; V was cut back by 6 bases and J by 7 bases. In DNA form, the CDR3 reads TGTGCCAGCAGCCCCTACGACAGGGGGCGTGAAAAACTGTTTTTT. This sequence encodes CASSPYDRGREKLFF.

This chain links TRBV18 with TRBJ1-4, with 8 positions matching TRBD1. Trimming at V came to 3 bases and at J to 0 bases, leaving 0 bases not matched to a gene. The CDR3 contains 15 residues. Germline V CDR1 and CDR2: KGHSH, LQKENI. The CDR3 DNA reads TGTGCCAGCTCACCGGACAGGGCAACTAATGAAAAACTGTTTTTT. Translated: CASSPDRATNEKLFF.

The chain employs TRBV7-2 and TRBJ1-1, with 7 bases fitting TRBD1. CDR3 size: 16 residues. CDR1 SGHTA and CDR2 FQGNSA come from the germline V gene. The trim removed 5 bases at V and 6 bases at J, leaving 15 bases unmatched. Written as DNA, the CDR3 is TGTGCCAGCAGCGATCGTGGGGGCAGGGGGATGGCTGAAGCTTTCTTT. Translated: CASSDRGGRGMAEAFF.

V is TRBV2 and J is TRBJ1-6; tentative D call: TRBD1 (6 bases). The germline V gene has CDR1 SNHLY and CDR2 FYNNEI. Trimming took off 8 bases at V and 0 bases at J, with 14 bases between the two ends. The CDR3 covers 16 residues. The CDR3 nucleotides are TGTGCCAGCGCTGACAGGTTTAGCTCCTATAATTCACCCCTCCACTTT. Translating gives CASADRFSSYNSPLHF.

The J gene is TRBJ2-1, the V gene TRBV11-3; D may be TRBD1 (7 bases). Trimming took 5 bases from V and 3 from J, leaving 14 bases between them. CDR1 is SGHNT and CDR2 is YENEEA in the germline V gene. The CDR3 runs 15 residues. The CDR3 sequence is CASSQGGPFYNEQFF. DNA for the CDR3: TGTGCCAGCAGCCAGGGGGGACCGTTCTACAATGAGCAGTTCTTC.

This clone was counted between two and nine times. This rearrangement joins TRBV9 to TRBJ1-3; D is undetermined. Trimming cost V 1 base and J 4 bases, with 12 bases left between them. Germline CDR1 reads SGDLS; CDR2 reads YYNGEE. This CDR3 comprises 15 residues. Here the CDR3 reads CASSVSGGPGNTIYF. CDR3 sequence (DNA): TGTGCCAGCAGCGTAAGCGGAGGGCCAGGAAACACCATATATTTT.

In this sample, this clone turned up a few times. The genes are TRBV5-1 and TRBJ2-1, with TRBD1 matching 8 bases. V was clipped by 7 bases and J by 2 bases; unmatched bases: 8. Germline V lookup: CDR1 SGHRS, CDR2 YFSETQ. The CDR3 has 15 amino acids. The DNA of the CDR3 is TGCGCCAGCGGAACAGGGGGGCTGGCCTACAATGAGCAGTTCTTC. This codes for CASGTGGLAYNEQFF.

This sequence joins TRBV5-1 and TRBJ2-5; D possibly corresponds to TRBD2 (6 bases). Germline V gives CDR1 SGHRS, CDR2 YFSETQ. This CDR3 comprises 14 residues. V dropped 5 bases and J dropped 4 bases, with 15 bases sitting between them. CDR3 residues: CASRPQAGSETQYF. The DNA for the CDR3 is TGCGCCAGCAGACCCCAAGCGGGTTCAGAGACCCAGTACTTC.

This clone occurred once. V gene TRBV2 combines with J gene TRBJ2-2; D gene ambiguous. Trimming cost V 6 bases and J 2 bases, with 7 bases left between them. This CDR3 spans 13 amino acids. Looked up from germline, CDR1 is SNHLY and CDR2 is FYNNEI. Here the CDR3 DNA reads TGTGCCAGCAGCCCCGGTAACACCGGGGAGCTGTTTTTT. This gives the protein CASSPGNTGELFF. Full variable domain (remainder filled in from reference TRBV2 and TRBJ2-2): EPEVTQTPSHQVTQMGQEVILRCVPISNHLYFYWYRQILGQKVEFLVSFYNNEISEKSEIFDDQFSVERPDGSNFTLKIRSTKLEDSAMYFCASSPGNTGELFFGEGSRLTVL.

The chain employs TRBV19 and TRBJ2-3; perhaps TRBD2 as D (6 bases). Trimming took off 4 bases at V and 0 bases at J, with 8 bases between the two ends. CDR1 is LNHDA, CDR2 SQIVND, per germline (reference sequence). The CDR3 loop spans 14 amino acids. The CDR3 DNA follows: TGTGCCAGTAGTAGGGGACTTAGCACAGATACGCAGTATTTT. This translates into CASSRGLSTDTQYF.

This chain connects TRBV30 to TRBJ1-2, with a tentative D call TRBD1 (5 bases). There are 11 residues in the CDR3. Germline V lookup: CDR1 GTSNPN, CDR2 SVGIG (reference sequence). The ends were cut back, 6 bases at V and 11 bases at J, with 16 bases in the middle. This CDR3 is CACQGNLEYTF. CDR3 bases: TGTGCCTGCCAGGGTAATCTGGAGTACACCTTC.

The chain uses TRBV29-1 and TRBJ2-6; TRBD1 might be the D (5 bases). Deletions cut 5 bases from V and 4 bases from J, with 9 bases between. Germline CDR1 reads SQVTM; CDR2 reads ANQGSEA. The CDR3 is 13 residues long. CDR3 sequence: CSVKGPGANVLTF. CDR3 DNA sequence: TGCAGCGTTAAGGGGCCAGGGGCCAACGTCCTGACTTTC.

The V call is TRBV5-1, the J call TRBJ2-1; 8 nucleotides line up with TRBD1. CDR3 length equals 14 residues. CDR1 and CDR2 (germline): SGHRS, YFSETQ. V lost 6 bases, J lost 3 bases, and 5 bases stayed unmatched. The CDR3 DNA is TGCGCCAGCATAGGGGACAGGTTCTACAATGAGCAGTTCTTC. Translated, it gives CASIGDRFYNEQFF.